The 2 T cell receptor beta chains listed next were all sequenced from one sample in a study of monozygotic twins with inflammatory bowel disease. With the 5' RACE reads reprocessed, TCRdb shows one record per CDR3 protein and no DNA. This repertoire includes about 450,000 distinct CDR3 sequences. Sequenced sample: blood. These receptors were obtained from a human donor with ulcerative colitis or Crohn's disease, or a healthy co-twin of an affected twin (not recorded which).

This sequence joins TRBV5-6 and TRBJ2-1; no DNA is available, so the TRBD1 call from TCRdb remains unchecked. The CDR3 has 16 amino acids. CDR1 and CDR2 (germline): SGHDT, YYEEEE. The CDR3 loop reads CASSFGMDIFYNEQFF.

The chain recombines TRBV18 with TRBJ2-7; the D call from TCRdb, TRBD2, cannot be confirmed without DNA. This CDR3 is built from 13 residues. Germline lookup yields CDR1 KGHSH and CDR2 LQKENI. The CDR3 loop is CASHGREAYEQYF.